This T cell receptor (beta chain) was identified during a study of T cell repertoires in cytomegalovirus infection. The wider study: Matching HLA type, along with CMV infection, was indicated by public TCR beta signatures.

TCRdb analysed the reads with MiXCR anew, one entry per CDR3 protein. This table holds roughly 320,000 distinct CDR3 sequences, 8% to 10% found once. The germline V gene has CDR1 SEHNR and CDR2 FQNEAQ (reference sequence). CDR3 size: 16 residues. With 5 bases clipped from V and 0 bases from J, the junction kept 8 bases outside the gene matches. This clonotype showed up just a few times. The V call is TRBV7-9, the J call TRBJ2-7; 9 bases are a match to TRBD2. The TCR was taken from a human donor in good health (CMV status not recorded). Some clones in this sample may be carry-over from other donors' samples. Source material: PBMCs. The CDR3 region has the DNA TGTGCCAGCAGCGCCCGACTAGCGGATAGCTCCTACGAGCAGTACTTC. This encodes CASSARLADSSYEQYF.